The subject of this entry is one TCR beta chain. What it binds is unknown. This record comes from a study of T-cell memory formation after mild COVID-19. Overall study context: TCR clusters showed largely donor specificity. Broader study findings: Whether day 37 second-wave clones are SARS-CoV-2-specific was not confirmed. Day 15 to 85 contractors were CD4/CD8 balanced; later expanders leaned CD4+.

After removal of 4 bases from V and 5 bases from J, the junction contained 7 bases not matched to a gene. CDR3 length equals 14 residues. Germline V gene data show CDR1 as MGHRA and CDR2 as YSYEKL. It was 5'RACE with constant-segment primers that produced the TCR alpha and TCR beta cDNA libraries, which carried sample barcodes and UMIs. TCRdb processed the 5' RACE reads anew with MiXCR; each CDR3 protein has one entry. The table records 250,000 or so distinct CDR3 sequences, roughly 18% of them present only once. What was sequenced was PBMCs or a T cell subset sorted from them (not recorded which). This receptor was obtained from a man between 18 and 29 years old who had mild COVID-19 (a few samples of this study predate the infection). Cell type and time point are not known. The chain has TRBV4-1 and TRBJ2-7; 8 nucleotides align to TRBD1. DNA of the CDR3: TGCGCCAGCAGCCCTTCGCGGACAGGGAACGAGCAGTACTTC. This translates into CASSPSRTGNEQYF.